Below are 26 T cell receptor beta chains sequenced from a single sample in a study of shared clonotypes between healthy human individuals. Naive CD8 cells lacked CD45RO, underwent positive selection for CCR7 and left out terminally differentiated effector memory CD45RA+ cells. Clones were read by immunoSEQ multiplex PCR, and TCRdb kept only the in-frame ones, dropping some. This sample has fewer than 1 million clones, with about 96% found just once. Sequenced sample: naive CD8+ T cells sorted from blood. Source of these receptors: a man aged 25-45 years in good health.

Only one count was recorded for this clone. The chain links TRBV4-2 to TRBJ2-3, with 9 bases aligning to TRBD1. V lost 6 bases and J lost 3; bases outside the gene matches: 4. The CDR3 has 14 residues. CDR1 is LGHNA, CDR2 YNFKEQ, per germline. CDR3 loop: CASSRGQGTDTQYF. In DNA form, the CDR3 reads TGTGCCAGCAGTCGGGGACAGGGAACAGATACGCAGTATTTT.

This clone was seen a handful of times. The chain is built from TRBV5-4 and TRBJ1-1; 7 bases map to TRBD1. V was clipped by 4 bases and J by 5 bases; unmatched bases: 8. This CDR3 has 14 amino acids. CDR1 and CDR2 from the germline V gene are SGHNT and YYREEE (reference sequence). The CDR3 here is CASSHRTGRTEAFF. The CDR3 DNA follows: TGTGCCAGCAGCCATAGGACAGGACGGACTGAAGCTTTCTTT.

The chain is built from TRBV13 and TRBJ2-1, with 8 bases that match TRBD1. From germline, CDR1 is PRHDT and CDR2 FYEKMQ (reference sequence). The CDR3 extends over 15 amino acids. With V trimmed by 5 bases and J by 4 bases, 7 bases remained unmatched. The CDR3 region has the DNA TGTGCCAGCAGCGCGCGGGACAGGTGGTACAATGAGCAGTTCTTC. Translation: CASSARDRWYNEQFF.

The chain combines TRBV7-6 with TRBJ2-2; no clear D. V lost 0 bases, J lost 2 bases, and 10 bases lay in between. CDR3 length equals 16 residues. Germline V CDR1 and CDR2: SGHVS, FNYEAQ. CDR3 amino acids: CASSLAGNVNTGELFF. CDR3 nucleotide sequence: TGTGCCAGCAGCTTAGCAGGGAATGTAAACACCGGGGAGCTGTTTTTT.

This chain joins TRBV11-2 and TRBJ2-7, with TRBD2 matching over 7 bases. CDR1 is SGHAT and CDR2 is FQNNGV in the germline V gene. Germline trimming cut 0 bases from V and 0 bases from J; bases unmatched to any gene: 5. The CDR3 sequence is 16 residues long. Here the CDR3 DNA reads TGTGCCAGCAGCTTAGATGGTAGCGGGTACTCCTACGAGCAGTACTTC. This encodes CASSLDGSGYSYEQYF.

J is TRBJ2-3 and V is TRBV7-2; D gene uncertain. V lost 1 base, J lost 0 bases, and 8 bases lay in between. Per germline, CDR1 SGHTA and CDR2 FQGNSA. The CDR3 sequence is 15 residues long. The CDR3 region has the DNA TGTGCCAGCAGCTTAGGGGTCGCTAGCACAGATACGCAGTATTTT. This gives the protein CASSLGVASTDTQYF.

The J gene is TRBJ2-1, the V gene TRBV7-9; D call uncertain. The CDR3 length is 11 residues. Trimming cost V 6 bases and J 8 bases, with 8 bases left between them. Germline-derived CDR1 and CDR2 are SEHNR and FQNEAQ (reference sequence). The CDR3 DNA reads TGTGCCAGCAGTCAGACCTATGAGCAGTTCTTC. Translated, it gives CASSQTYEQFF.

Of note for this clone: The same CDR3 can be traced to other DNA sequences in this sample. The V call is TRBV29-1, the J call TRBJ2-7; the D is unclear. CDR1 is SQVTM, CDR2 ANQGSEA, per germline. Between the trimmed V and J ends, which lost 1 base and 1 base, there was a span of 5 bases. This CDR3 region has 12 residues. As DNA, the CDR3 is TGCAGCGTTGAAGGCCAGTCCTACGAGCAGTACTTC. Translation gives CSVEGQSYEQYF.

This sequence joins TRBV28 and TRBJ2-7; 9 nucleotides match TRBD1. The CDR3 is 17 residues long. Germline CDR1 MDHEN, CDR2 SYDVKM. The ends lost 6 bases at V and 4 bases at J; junction bases unmatched: 16. The CDR3 spells CASSKPGQGFTGYEQYF. The CDR3 DNA follows: TGTGCCAGCAGCAAACCGGGACAGGGCTTTACCGGTTACGAGCAGTACTTC.

The J gene is TRBJ1-2, the V gene TRBV12-5; D gene uncertain. Germline V gives CDR1 LGHNT, CDR2 FRNRAP. The CDR3 is 18 amino acids. Trimming cost V 6 bases and J 0 bases, with 23 bases left between them. CDR3 loop: CASGQPHRPGTANYGYTF. For the CDR3, the DNA is TGTGCTAGTGGACAGCCCCATCGACCAGGAACGGCTAACTATGGCTACACCTTC.

The V gene is TRBV7-9, the J gene TRBJ2-7, with no clear D. There are 15 residues in the CDR3. CDR1 is SEHNR and CDR2 is FQNEAQ in the germline V gene (reference sequence). Trimming took off 0 bases at V and 1 base at J, with 10 bases between the two ends. The CDR3 DNA follows: TGTGCCAGCAGCTTAGCGGGGTACACGTCCTACGAGCAGTACTTC. This translates into CASSLAGYTSYEQYF. The whole variable domain, filled in from reference TRBV7-9 and TRBJ2-7, reads DTGVSQNPRHKITKRGQNVTFRCDPISEHNRLYWYRQTLGQGPEFLTYFQNEAQLEKSRLLSDRFSAERPKGSFSTLEIQRTEQGDSAMYLCASSLAGYTSYEQYFGPGTRLTVT.

This rearrangement joins TRBV14 to TRBJ1-2; the D gene is possibly TRBD1 (6 bases). V was cut by 1 base and J by 7 bases, with 13 bases left in between. CDR3 length equals 14 residues. Germline assignment: CDR1 SGHDN and CDR2 FVKESK. The CDR3 region has the DNA TGTGCCAGCAGCCAAGGAGGGGGGTGGAGTGGCTACACCTTC. This encodes CASSQGGGWSGYTF. Variable domain in full (rest from reference TRBV14 and TRBJ1-2): EAGVTQFPSHSVIEKGQTVTLRCDPISGHDNLYWYRRVMGKEIKFLLHFVKESKQDESGMPNNRFLAERTGGTYSTLKVQPAELEDSGVYFCASSQGGGWSGYTFGSGTRLTVV.

V and J are TRBV9 and TRBJ1-4; D uncertain. Germline-derived CDR1 and CDR2 are SGDLS and YYNGEE. V lost 1 base and J lost 4, with 11 bases in between. The CDR3 is 15 amino acids. The CDR3 loop reads CASSVRNSLNEKLFF. For the CDR3, the DNA is TGTGCCAGCAGCGTAAGGAACAGCCTTAATGAAAAACTGTTTTTT.

This chain connects TRBV18 to TRBJ2-7, with 8 bases identical to TRBD2. CDR1 KGHSH and CDR2 LQKENI come from the germline V gene. This CDR3 has 13 amino acids. Trimming took 8 bases from V and 4 from J; bases not matched to a gene: 7. The CDR3 region has the DNA TGTGCCAGCGCGGGGGGCGCCAGTTACGAGCAGTACTTC. This gives the protein CASAGGASYEQYF.

The V gene is TRBV7-6, the J gene TRBJ2-5; possible D gene TRBD1, 5 bases. V gave up 2 bases and J gave up 5 bases, with 12 bases separating them. CDR1 and CDR2 (germline): SGHVS, FNYEAQ. CDR3 size: 14 residues. The chain's CDR3 is CASSLQGGRETQYF. CDR3 nucleotide sequence: TGTGCCAGCAGCTTACAGGGCGGAAGGGAGACCCAGTACTTC.

The chain employs TRBV5-1 and TRBJ2-2; the D gene could be TRBD1 or TRBD2 (5 bases each). The CDR3 consists of 13 residues. CDR1 is SGHRS and CDR2 is YFSETQ in the germline V gene. The ends were cut back, 1 base at V and 8 bases at J, with 9 bases in the middle. The DNA of the CDR3 is TGCGCCAGCAGCTTGTCTGGGACGGGGGAGCTGTTTTTT. Protein product: CASSLSGTGELFF.

V and J are TRBV10-2 and TRBJ2-7, with D possibly TRBD1 on 6 matching bases. This CDR3 is built from 14 residues. CDR1 and CDR2 from the germline V gene are WSHSY and SAAADI. V was pared by 8 bases and J by 3 bases, with 17 bases between. The CDR3 DNA sequence: TGCGCCAGCCAGACGGCGTTAGGGGGCTACGAGCAGTACTTC. Amino acids: CASQTALGGYEQYF.

This chain uses TRBV2 with TRBJ2-6; TRBD1 might be the D (5 bases). CDR1 SNHLY and CDR2 FYNNEI come from the germline V gene. This CDR3 spans 19 amino acids. Between the trimmed V and J ends, which lost 4 bases and 4 bases, there was a span of 23 bases. CDR3 nucleotides: TGTGCCAGCAGTGTCAGCAGGGCTGCCCGAACGGCAGGGGCCAACGTCCTGACTTTC. It codes for CASSVSRAARTAGANVLTF.

This clone was seen only a few times. A single base separates this from a much larger clone, so it may be a read error. The sample carries other DNA sequences with the same CDR3. This chain links TRBV5-4 with TRBJ2-3; the D is unclear. Germline V gene sequence: CDR1 SGHNT, CDR2 YYREEE (reference sequence). V lost 3 bases, J lost 2 bases, and 1 base lay in between. The CDR3 consists of 11 residues. In DNA form, the CDR3 reads TGTGCCAGCAGCTCCACAGATACGCAGTATTTT. Amino acid sequence: CASSSTDTQYF.

The chain is built from TRBV4-3 and TRBJ2-7, with D perhaps matching TRBD1 or TRBD2 (6 bases each). The CDR3 loop spans 15 amino acids. V was trimmed by 0 bases and J by 7 bases, leaving 16 bases between them. In germline, CDR1 is LGHNA, CDR2 YSLEER. For the CDR3, the DNA is TGCGCCAGCAGCCAAGATTCGGGGGCGCGACGAGAGCAGTACTTC. Protein product: CASSQDSGARREQYF.

This clone was observed a single time. This rearrangement joins TRBV10-3 to TRBJ2-7; 13 nucleotides match TRBD2. In germline, CDR1 is ENHRY, CDR2 SYGVKD. Trimming took 5 bases from V and 3 from J; bases not matched to a gene: 7. This CDR3 region has 16 residues. CDR3 protein: CAISTPGTSGNYEQYF. In DNA form, the CDR3 reads TGTGCCATCAGTACCCCGGGGACTAGCGGGAACTACGAGCAGTACTTC.

V usage is TRBV4-2 and J usage is TRBJ2-7; D is possibly TRBD2 (6 bases). The germline V gene has CDR1 LGHNA and CDR2 YNFKEQ. This CDR3 is 15 amino acids long. V was clipped by 0 bases and J by 4 bases, with 13 bases between them. Here the CDR3 reads CASSQDPGLLYEQYF. Here the CDR3 DNA reads TGTGCCAGCAGCCAAGACCCGGGACTCTTGTACGAGCAGTACTTC.

This chain links TRBV19 with TRBJ2-1, with a tentative D call TRBD2 (5 bases). Per the germline V gene, CDR1 is LNHDA and CDR2 is SQIVND (reference sequence). CDR3 length equals 12 residues. Trimming pared 3 bases from V and 7 bases from J, leaving 7 bases between. The chain's CDR3 is CASSIPGNEQFF. The CDR3 DNA reads as TGTGCCAGTAGTATTCCGGGAAATGAGCAGTTCTTC.

The rearrangement joins TRBV7-6 to TRBJ1-1, with 7 bases matching TRBD1. Germline assignment: CDR1 SGHVS and CDR2 FNYEAQ. The trim removed 5 bases at V and 1 base at J, leaving 4 bases unmatched. This CDR3 is built from 14 residues. CDR3 nucleotides: TGTGCCAGCAGCCAGCGGACAGGGAACACTGAAGCTTTCTTT. Translating gives CASSQRTGNTEAFF. Variable domain in full (rest from reference TRBV7-6 and TRBJ1-1): GAGVSQSPRYKVTKRGQDVALRCDPISGHVSLYWYRQALGQGPEFLTYFNYEAQQDKSGLPNDRFSAERPEGSISTLTIQRTEQRDSAMYRCASSQRTGNTEAFFGQGTRLTVV.

The chain recombines TRBV7-9 with TRBJ1-4, with TRBD1 matching over 8 bases. The junction had 0 bases not matched to a gene; V was cut back by 0 bases and J by 0 bases. This CDR3 contains 16 residues. Germline V gene lookup returns CDR1 SEHNR and CDR2 FQNEAQ (reference sequence). CDR3 sequence: CASSLATGATNEKLFF. CDR3 nucleotides: TGTGCCAGCAGCTTAGCGACAGGGGCAACTAATGAAAAACTGTTTTTT.

V is TRBV25-1 and J is TRBJ2-7, with 10 bases identical to TRBD1. The V and J ends lost 11 bases and 4 bases, in that order; junction bases with no gene match: 11. The CDR3 runs 14 residues. CDR1 and CDR2 (germline): MGHDK, SYGVNS. The CDR3 sequence: CARPWGTGAYEQYF. The CDR3 DNA is TGTGCCCGTCCTTGGGGGACAGGGGCGTACGAGCAGTACTTC.